This T cell receptor (beta chain) is drawn from a study of blood T cell repertoires in COVID-19. Study details: Collection of acute and convalescent COVID-19 samples took place in the United States, Italy and Spain. PBMCs, B-cell-depleted T cells, or T cells provided the cDNA or gDNA that made up the material.

Some clones are missing from TCRdb's copy, which holds only in-frame ones; the method was immunoSEQ multiplex PCR. Among roughly 150,000 clones listed, around four fifths were seen once. The CDR3 is 14 amino acids. With 3 bases removed from V and 8 bases from J, the gap between germline ends came to 11 bases. Germline V gene sequence: CDR1 KGHSH, CDR2 LQKENI. The TCR was taken from a woman of 80 years or more with COVID-19, enrolled during active disease. Sequenced sample: peripheral blood. This chain uses TRBV18 with TRBJ1-6; D call uncertain. The CDR3 bases are TGTGCCAGCTCACCGGAGAGCGGGGATTCACCCCTCCACTTT. Translation: CASSPESGDSPLHF.